These 27 T cell receptor beta chains were all obtained from the same sample, sequenced in a study of CD8+CD57+ T cells in acquired aplastic anemia. Points from the study as a whole: Diversity was reduced in patient CD8+CD57+ cells relative to total CD4+ and CD8+ pools.

What these receptors recognize is not known. The template for TCR beta VDJ and CDR3 sequence profiling was genomic DNA. TCRdb analysed the reads with MiXCR anew, one entry per CDR3 protein. The repertoire holds around 17,000 distinct CDR3 sequences, with approximately 38% as singletons. The patients chosen for sequencing had shown expansion of CD8+CD57+ cells (detected by flow cytometry). Source material: CD8+CD57+ T cells sorted from PBMCs. The subset here: bead-enriched CD8+CD57+ effector memory T cells from SAA patients. These receptors were taken from a human donor with aplastic anemia.

The chain has TRBV4-1 and TRBJ2-6; D is uncertain. CDR1 is MGHRA and CDR2 is YSYEKL in the germline V gene. V was shortened by 0 bases and J by 0 bases, with 9 bases between the two germline ends. The CDR3 consists of 17 residues. CDR3 loop: CASSQESTSSGANVLTF. The CDR3 DNA reads as TGCGCCAGCAGCCAAGAAAGTACAAGCTCTGGGGCCAACGTCCTGACTTTC.

This clonotype was counted ten times or more. The junction does not match germline at one end; this may be a read error. DNA for the CDR3: TGCAGCGCTAGTCCCGGGGGCCTGGAGACCCAGTACTTC. It encodes CSASPGGLETQYF. The V and J genes are TRBV20-1 and TRBJ2-5; possibly TRBD1 or TRBD2 for D (6 bases each). Germline V lookup: CDR1 DFQATT, CDR2 SNEGSKA (reference sequence). The CDR3 has 13 residues.

The chain uses TRBV9 and TRBJ2-5; D not resolved. The CDR3 extends over 14 amino acids. Trimming stripped 0 bases from V and 5 bases from J, with 11 bases between. Germline CDR1 is SGDLS and CDR2 is YYNGEE. This CDR3 reads CASSVDPAWETQYF. DNA for the CDR3: TGTGCCAGCAGCGTAGACCCGGCCTGGGAGACCCAGTACTTC.

On this clonotype itself: The junction does not match germline at one end; this may be a read error. V usage is TRBV10-1 and J usage is TRBJ1-5, with unresolved D. There are 15 residues in the CDR3. The germline V gene encodes CDR1 WNHNN and CDR2 SYGVQD (reference sequence). The CDR3 reads CASSHAVRSNEPQHF. In DNA form, the CDR3 reads TGCGCCAGCAGTCACGCAGTCAGGTCCAATGAGCCCCAGCATTTT.

The chain employs TRBV20-1 and TRBJ1-2, with 10 bases aligning to TRBD1. The CDR3 is made up of 14 amino acids. Per the germline V gene, CDR1 is DFQATT and CDR2 is SNEGSKA (reference sequence). V dropped 3 bases and J dropped 2; count of bases not matched to a gene: 3. CDR3: CSARTGGQNYGYTF. DNA for the CDR3: TGCAGTGCTAGGACAGGGGGCCAGAACTATGGCTACACCTTC.

This sequence joins TRBV29-1 and TRBJ1-2; no firm D call. Germline values: CDR1 SQVTM, CDR2 ANQGSEA. Trimming stripped 5 bases from V and 6 bases from J, with 13 bases between. The CDR3 has 12 residues. CDR3 protein: CSVISPANGYTF. The CDR3 coding sequence is TGCAGCGTTATTAGTCCAGCCAATGGCTACACCTTC. The complete variable domain, with remaining parts taken from reference TRBV29-1 and TRBJ1-2, reads SAVISQKPSRDICQRGTSLTIQCQVDSQVTMMFWYRQQPGQSLTLIATANQGSEATYESGFVIDKFPISRPNLTFSTLTVSNMSPEDSSIYLCSVISPANGYTFGSGTRLTVV.

In this sample, this clonotype turned up once. V is TRBV12-3 or TRBV12-4 and J is TRBJ2-4; weak D call: TRBD2 (6 bases). This CDR3 is built from 14 residues. V was shortened by 1 base and J by 6 bases, with 10 bases between the two germline ends. As DNA, the CDR3 is TGTGCCAGCAGTTTAGGGGAGGCGGGAAACATTCAGTACTTC. Encoded protein: CASSLGEAGNIQYF.

This clonotype occurred a few times. The chain has TRBV2 and TRBJ2-3, with D uncertain. Germline-derived CDR1 and CDR2 are SNHLY and FYNNEI. The CDR3 has 13 amino acids. V lost 3 bases and J lost 2, with 6 bases in between. CDR3 DNA: TGTGCCAGCAGTGAGGCCGTCACAGATACGCAGTATTTT. Translation: CASSEAVTDTQYF.

The CDR3 DNA follows: TGCAGCGCCCTAGACGGGGCTCGTTGGGGGACTGAAGCTTTCTTT. It codes for CSALDGARWGTEAFF. This chain joins TRBV29-1 and TRBJ1-1, with D possibly TRBD1 on 5 matching bases. Trimming removed 7 bases at V and 5 bases at J, with 23 bases between. Per the germline V gene, CDR1 is SQVTM and CDR2 is ANQGSEA. CDR3 length equals 15 residues.

The rearrangement uses TRBV29-1 and TRBJ2-3, with 13 bases lining up with TRBD2. The V gene's germline CDR1 is SQVTM and CDR2 ANQGSEA. V lost 8 bases and J lost 2; bases outside the gene matches: 10. This CDR3 region has 16 residues. The DNA of the CDR3 is TGCAGCACCCTGACTAGCGGGGGGCCAATCACAGATACGCAGTATTTT. It yields the protein CSTLTSGGPITDTQYF.

The gene calls are TRBV29-1 and TRBJ2-1, with 8 bases matching TRBD1. This CDR3 comprises 15 residues. V gave up 0 bases and J gave up 7 bases; unmatched junction bases: 8. Per germline, CDR1 SQVTM and CDR2 ANQGSEA. The DNA for the CDR3 is TGCAGCGTTGAAGACAACAGGGGGGTTCGGAATGAGCAGTTCTTC. Protein product: CSVEDNRGVRNEQFF.

This clonotype was seen just once. The chain combines TRBV5-6 with TRBJ2-7; TRBD2 is a possible D gene (7 bases). V dropped 3 bases and J dropped 2 bases, with 12 bases sitting between them. Per the germline V gene, CDR1 is SGHDT and CDR2 is YYEEEE. This CDR3 region has 14 residues. CDR3 residues: CASSSMRGPYEQYF. DNA of the CDR3: TGTGCCAGCAGCTCAATGCGGGGGCCCTACGAGCAGTACTTC.

This clonotype has only a few counts. V and J are TRBV10-1 and TRBJ2-1, with TRBD1 matching over 9 bases. The CDR3 consists of 14 residues. V lost 6 bases and J lost 7; bases outside the gene matches: 7. In germline, CDR1 is WNHNN, CDR2 SYGVQD (reference sequence). The chain's CDR3 is CASRPDRGWNEQFF. In nucleotides, the CDR3 is TGCGCCAGCAGACCGGACAGGGGTTGGAATGAGCAGTTCTTC.

Many counts were recorded for this clonotype. The chain joins TRBV19 to TRBJ1-5; D not certain. This CDR3 is 14 amino acids long. Trimming cost V 2 bases and J 7 bases, with 12 bases left between them. Looked up from germline, CDR1 is LNHDA and CDR2 is SQIVND (reference sequence). CDR3 region: CASSISGSYQPQHF. CDR3 DNA: TGTGCCAGTAGTATATCCGGGAGTTACCAGCCCCAGCATTTT.

The chain combines TRBV2 with TRBJ1-6; 9 nucleotides match TRBD1. The germline V gene has CDR1 SNHLY and CDR2 FYNNEI. J was trimmed by 8 bases and V by 8 bases; bases with no gene match: 7. This CDR3 is 14 amino acids long. The CDR3 spells CASLGGQGYSPLHF. CDR3 DNA: TGTGCCAGCCTGGGAGGACAGGGGTATTCACCCCTCCACTTT.

The rearrangement uses TRBV5-1 and TRBJ1-6, with 8 bases lining up with TRBD1. CDR1 SGHRS and CDR2 YFSETQ come from the germline V gene. The CDR3 is 15 residues long. Trimming took 0 bases from V and 6 from J; bases not matched to a gene: 2. The CDR3 nucleotides are TGCGCCAGCAGCTTGGACAGGGGGTCTAATTCACCCCTCCACTTT. Translating gives CASSLDRGSNSPLHF.

This clonotype was observed a handful of times. CDR3 bases: TGTGCCAGCAGTCTCCCGGGACTAGCGGGGTCTCGGGAGCAGTTCTTC. Translated, it gives CASSLPGLAGSREQFF. The rearrangement joins TRBV25-1 to TRBJ2-1; 13 bases line up with TRBD2. The CDR3 has 16 residues. J lost 10 bases, V lost 5 bases, and 11 bases had no gene match. Germline V gives CDR1 MGHDK, CDR2 SYGVNS.

Written as DNA, the CDR3 is TGTGCCAGCAGTCCCGACAGGGGGAGACACTACGAGCAGTACTTC. The encoded protein is CASSPDRGRHYEQYF. The chain recombines TRBV6-1 with TRBJ2-7, with TRBD1 matching 9 bases. V trimming: 5 bases; J trimming: 3 bases; junction bases outside the gene matches: 8. Germline CDR1 reads MNHNS; CDR2 reads SASEGT. This CDR3 spans 15 amino acids.

This clonotype was observed a handful of times. The chain combines TRBV15 with TRBJ2-1; 8 bases match TRBD1. V shed 3 bases, J shed 5 bases, and the junction held 9 bases outside the gene matches. CDR3 length: 16 amino acids. CDR1 is LNHNV, CDR2 YYDKDF, per germline (reference sequence). In DNA, the CDR3 is TGTGCCACCAGCAGCTCCAGGTCGGGACAGGACAATGAGCAGTTCTTC. It codes for CATSSSRSGQDNEQFF.

A few counts support this clonotype. The V and J genes are TRBV15 and TRBJ2-2; unclear D gene. The CDR3 spans 13 residues. V shed 9 bases and J shed 5 bases, with 13 bases lying between them. Germline CDR1 is LNHNV and CDR2 is YYDKDF (reference sequence). CDR3: CATTGGDTGELFF. CDR3 in DNA: TGTGCCACTACGGGTGGGGATACCGGGGAGCTGTTTTTT.

This clonotype was seen only a few times. The chain uses TRBV7-9 and TRBJ2-7; D is possibly TRBD1 or TRBD2 (5 bases each). The CDR3 is 15 amino acids. With 8 bases removed from V and 1 base from J, the gap between germline ends came to 18 bases. Germline-derived CDR1 and CDR2 are SEHNR and FQNEAQ (reference sequence). The CDR3, as DNA: TGTGCCAGCGCCCCCGCCTGGGGGACGTCCTACGAGCAGTACTTC. Translation gives CASAPAWGTSYEQYF.

The J gene is TRBJ2-3, the V gene TRBV28; 9 bases map to TRBD2. V trimming: 2 bases; J trimming: 4 bases; junction bases outside the gene matches: 7. Germline V gene lookup returns CDR1 MDHEN and CDR2 SYDVKM. The CDR3 sequence is 16 residues long. CDR3 bases: TGTGCCAGCAGTTTAATGGCGGGAGGGTTCGCAGATACGCAGTATTTT. Its protein is CASSLMAGGFADTQYF. The complete variable domain, with remaining parts taken from reference TRBV28 and TRBJ2-3, reads DVKVTQSSRYLVKRTGEKVFLECVQDMDHENMFWYRQDPGLGLRLIYFSYDVKMKEKGDIPEGYSVSREKKERFSLILESASTNQTSMYLCASSLMAGGFADTQYFGPGTRLTVL.

This rearrangement joins TRBV12-5 to TRBJ2-2; the D is unclear. Germline V lookup: CDR1 LGHNT, CDR2 FRNRAP. The V and J ends lost 2 bases and 6 bases respectively, with 7 bases between them. The CDR3 length is 13 residues. The CDR3 loop reads CASGLPPSGELFF. CDR3 sequence (DNA): TGTGCTAGTGGTTTGCCGCCGTCCGGGGAGCTGTTTTTT.

This clonotype has only a few counts. Here the CDR3 DNA reads TGTGCCAGCAGGAACCAGGGGCGCACAGATACGCAGTATTTT. It specifies CASRNQGRTDTQYF. This sequence joins TRBV12-3 or TRBV12-4 and TRBJ2-3; maybe TRBD1 (6 bases). The V gene lost 6 bases and the J gene lost 1 base, with 11 bases spanning the gap. CDR3 length: 14 amino acids.

This clonotype turned up a few times. The CDR3 nucleotides read TGCGCCAGCAGTGACAGCACAGATACGCAGTATTTT. Translation: CASSDSTDTQYF. The V gene is TRBV10-1, the J gene TRBJ2-3; D remains ambiguous. This CDR3 is 12 amino acids long. Germline V gene sequence: CDR1 WNHNN, CDR2 SYGVQD (reference sequence). V was clipped by 3 bases and J by 0 bases, with 1 base between them.

This clonotype was found a few times. It is likely a read error, because the conserved phenylalanine at the end of the CDR3 is missing. The chain recombines TRBV27 with TRBJ2-7; TRBD2 aligns across 12 bases. The CDR3 is made up of 15 amino acids. The germline V gene encodes CDR1 MNHEY and CDR2 SMNVEV (reference sequence). The V gene end was trimmed by 5 bases and the J gene end by 7 bases; junction bases not matched to a gene: 9. The CDR3 DNA sequence: TGTGCCAGCAGTGTCCTCCTAGCGGGGGGGCTGGAGCAGTACCTC. This translates into CASSVLLAGGLEQYL.

The rearrangement joins TRBV2 to TRBJ2-5, with a possible D match to TRBD2 (7 bases). Trimming pared 5 bases from V and 1 base from J, leaving 14 bases between. The CDR3 length is 15 residues. Germline CDR1 reads SNHLY; CDR2 reads FYNNEI. The CDR3 sequence is CASSRTRGLQETQYF. In DNA, the CDR3 is TGTGCCAGCAGTCGTACGCGGGGGCTCCAAGAGACCCAGTACTTC.